What follows are 13 T cell receptor beta chains derived from one specimen sequenced in a study of early T cells in non-severe SARS-CoV-2 infection. TCRdb fed the 5' RACE reads into MiXCR, producing one record per CDR3 protein. In the table there are fewer than 30,000 distinct CDR3 sequences, roughly 5.9% of which are singletons. Sequenced input: whole blood. Receptor source: an adult who was a healthcare worker with PCR-confirmed SARS-CoV-2 infection or an uninfected control (not recorded which).

There are many counts of this clonotype. The genes are TRBV6-5 and TRBJ1-4; TRBD1 matches 8 bases. With V trimmed by 5 bases and J by 3 bases, 5 bases remained unmatched. The germline CDR1 and CDR2 sequences are MNHEY and SVGAGI. The CDR3 length is 15 residues. In nucleotides, the CDR3 is TGTGCCAGCAGTCGACAGGGGAGGGCTAATGAAAAACTGTTTTTT. Translation: CASSRQGRANEKLFF.

This clonotype showed up just a few times. V is TRBV3-1 and J is TRBJ2-7; D gene ambiguous. Germline V CDR1 and CDR2: LGHDT, YNNKEL (reference sequence). This CDR3 is built from 17 residues. V was cut by 0 bases and J by 0 bases, with 15 bases left in between. CDR3 sequence: CASSQDYSRAASYEQYF. CDR3 sequence (DNA): TGTGCCAGCAGCCAAGACTACTCAAGGGCAGCCTCCTACGAGCAGTACTTC.

Within the sample, this clonotype is medium-sized (0.01 to 0.1%). The chain carries TRBV20-1 and TRBJ2-7; D gene unclear. V lost 3 bases to trimming and J lost 2 bases, with 11 bases between them. CDR1 and CDR2 (germline): DFQATT, SNEGSKA (reference sequence). This CDR3 comprises 13 residues. CDR3 protein: CSASGSDTYEQYF. The CDR3 DNA reads as TGCAGTGCTAGCGGAAGTGACACCTACGAGCAGTACTTC.

In this sample, this clonotype turned up a few times. V and J are TRBV4-3 and TRBJ1-2, with D unclear. Trimming pared 0 bases from V and 4 bases from J, leaving 6 bases between. Germline CDR1 LGHNA, CDR2 YSLEER. The CDR3 consists of 13 residues. The CDR3 region is CASSQDRTYGYTF. In DNA, the CDR3 is TGCGCCAGCAGCCAAGACAGGACCTATGGCTACACCTTC.

In this sample, this clonotype turned up many times. The chain's CDR3 is CASSQYRGGNTEAFF. CDR3 nucleotide sequence: TGTGCCAGCAGCCAATACAGGGGGGGGAACACTGAAGCTTTCTTT. V gene TRBV14 combines with J gene TRBJ1-1; 8 bases agree with TRBD1. This CDR3 comprises 15 residues. The ends lost 2 bases at V and 1 base at J; junction bases unmatched: 3. Germline-derived CDR1 and CDR2 are SGHDN and FVKESK.

At least ten counts were recorded for this clonotype. The CDR3 spells CSARAQGSPDTQYF. CDR3 nucleotides: TGCAGTGCTAGAGCCCAGGGGTCCCCAGATACGCAGTATTTT. The V gene is TRBV20-1, the J gene TRBJ2-3, with D possibly TRBD1 on 6 matching bases. V was trimmed by 1 base and J by 4 bases, leaving 12 bases between them. The length of the CDR3 is 14 residues. Per the germline V gene, CDR1 is DFQATT and CDR2 is SNEGSKA (reference sequence).

This clonotype has ten or more counts. CDR3 sequence: CASSQLGGTDTQYF. DNA for the CDR3: TGTGCCAGCAGCCAATTAGGGGGCACAGATACGCAGTATTTT. The J gene is TRBJ2-3, the V gene TRBV3-1; perhaps TRBD1 as D (5 bases). V was trimmed by 2 bases and J by 1 base, leaving 7 bases between them. The CDR3 length is 14 residues. CDR1 is LGHDT and CDR2 is YNNKEL in the germline V gene (reference sequence).

V gene TRBV21-1 combines with J gene TRBJ1-1. TRBV21-1 is shown as a pseudogene. CDR3 length: 13 amino acids. CDR3: CASSKEPDTEAFF. The CDR3 DNA sequence: TGTGCCAGCAGCAAAGAACCGGACACTGAAGCTTTCTTT.

In its sample, this clonotype was seen many times. V gene TRBV12-3 or TRBV12-4 combines with J gene TRBJ2-1; perhaps TRBD2 as D (6 bases). The CDR3 contains 15 residues. V was clipped by 6 bases and J by 4 bases, with 16 bases between them. CDR3 loop: CASSWGTENYNEQFF. In DNA, the CDR3 is TGTGCCAGCAGCTGGGGGACTGAGAATTACAATGAGCAGTTCTTC.

This chain's CDR3 is CASSYRQGVYNEQFF. CDR3 DNA: TGTGCCAGCAGTTACAGGCAGGGCGTCTACAATGAGCAGTTCTTC. This rearrangement joins TRBV6-5 to TRBJ2-1; D perhaps matches TRBD1 (5 bases). V lost 2 bases, J lost 3 bases, and 11 bases lay in between. CDR1 and CDR2 from the germline V gene are MNHEY and SVGAGI. The CDR3 contains 15 residues.

This clonotype appeared many times. This CDR3 is CASRPGSSDTEAFF. The CDR3 coding sequence is TGTGCCAGCAGGCCCGGGAGTAGCGACACTGAAGCTTTCTTT. This rearrangement joins TRBV5-4 to TRBJ1-1, with D unclear. This CDR3 has 14 amino acids. From germline, CDR1 is SGHNT and CDR2 YYREEE (reference sequence). V was cut by 5 bases and J by 3 bases, with 14 bases left in between.

Regarding this clonotype: One base away lies a much larger clone, so this may be a sequencing read error. The chain carries TRBV24-1 and TRBJ2-2, with TRBD2 as a possible D gene (5 bases). Germline V lookup: CDR1 KGHDR, CDR2 SFDVKD. The CDR3 is made up of 14 amino acids. The CDR3 DNA follows: TGTGTCACCAGTGATCCCAAGCGGACCGGGGAGCTGTTTTTT. Translating gives CVTSDPKRTGELFF.

This clonotype was recorded many times. The genes are TRBV15 and TRBJ2-1, with D perhaps matching TRBD1 or TRBD2 (5 bases each). V was shortened by 0 bases and J by 9 bases, with 12 bases between the two germline ends. The CDR3 contains 14 residues. The germline gives CDR1 LNHNV, CDR2 YYDKDF (reference sequence). CDR3 sequence reads: CATSRDMGDGEQFF. CDR3 nucleotide sequence: TGTGCCACCAGCAGAGATATGGGGGACGGTGAGCAGTTCTTC.